A single sample is the source of the 21 T cell receptor beta chains below, sequenced in a study of regulatory dendritic cells for organ transplantation. Produced via immunoSEQ multiplex PCR; TCRdb's table is partial and in-frame only. Seen here are around 30,000 clones, around 82% observed once, and the top ten hold 0.4% to 0.5%. The specimen sequenced was naive CD8+ T cells from blood. Specified subset: CD45RA+ naive T cells. These receptors all stem from a human donor in good health.

The rearrangement links TRBV6-1 to TRBJ2-2, with 8 bases lining up with TRBD1. This CDR3 has 18 amino acids. CDR1 and CDR2 from the germline V gene are MNHNS and SASEGT. V trimming: 4 bases; J trimming: 4 bases; junction bases outside the gene matches: 14. The CDR3 bases are TGTGCCAGCAGTGGCCAGCCCCGACAGGGGATGGTCACCGGGGAGCTGTTTTTT. Its translation is CASSGQPRQGMVTGELFF.

The chain couples TRBV6-5 to TRBJ1-5; tentative D call: TRBD1 (6 bases). Trimming took 5 bases from V and 2 from J, leaving 13 bases between them. Germline V gene sequence: CDR1 MNHEY, CDR2 SVGAGI. This CDR3 is 15 amino acids long. The CDR3 here is CASSVRTDGNQPQHF. CDR3 nucleotide sequence: TGTGCCAGCAGTGTTAGGACAGATGGCAATCAGCCCCAGCATTTT.

V is TRBV13 and J is TRBJ1-3; D is ambiguous. Deletions cut 5 bases from V and 6 bases from J, with 17 bases between. Per the germline V gene, CDR1 is PRHDT and CDR2 is FYEKMQ (reference sequence). The length of the CDR3 is 15 residues. CDR3 sequence reads: CASSAGPLTENTIYF. CDR3 coding DNA: TGTGCCAGCAGCGCGGGCCCACTTACGGAAAACACCATATATTTT. Drawing the rest from reference TRBV13 and TRBJ1-3, the complete variable domain is AAGVIQSPRHLIKEKRETATLKCYPIPRHDTVYWYQQGPGQDPQFLISFYEKMQSDKGSIPDRFSAQQFSDYHSELNMSSLELGDSALYFCASSAGPLTENTIYFGEGSWLTVV.

The chain is built from TRBV5-6 and TRBJ1-6, with D possibly being TRBD1 (5 bases). Germline CDR1 reads SGHDT; CDR2 reads YYEEEE. V lost 0 bases and J lost 0, with 10 bases in between. The CDR3 spans 17 residues. The chain's CDR3 is CASSLGQRNSYNSPLHF. The CDR3 nucleotides read TGTGCCAGCAGCTTGGGACAGAGGAACTCCTATAATTCACCCCTCCACTTT.

The DNA of the CDR3 is TGTGCCAGTACTGGGACAGGATATGGCTACACCTTC. Translation: CASTGTGYGYTF. The rearrangement links TRBV19 to TRBJ1-2, with 8 bases identical to TRBD1. V gave up 7 bases and J gave up 5 bases; unmatched junction bases: 3. This CDR3 contains 12 residues. Germline CDR1 reads LNHDA; CDR2 reads SQIVND (reference sequence).

The J gene is TRBJ2-7, the V gene TRBV5-5; TRBD2 aligns across 9 bases. V lost 4 bases, J lost 3 bases, and 8 bases stayed unmatched. The CDR3 consists of 15 residues. CDR1 and CDR2 from the germline V gene are SGHKS and YYEKEE (reference sequence). CDR3 coding DNA: TGTGCCAGCAGCACCTTAGCGGGGGCTAACTACGAGCAGTACTTC. Residues: CASSTLAGANYEQYF.

V usage is TRBV7-9 and J usage is TRBJ1-1; D is perhaps TRBD1 (5 bases). Trimming removed 11 bases from V and 4 bases from J, with 11 bases in between. The CDR3 has 11 residues. Germline V gives CDR1 SEHNR, CDR2 FQNEAQ (reference sequence). The CDR3 bases are TGTGCCGTAGGGGAAGGCACTGAAGCTTTCTTT. Translated, it gives CAVGEGTEAFF.

V gene TRBV5-6 combines with J gene TRBJ1-2; no reliable D call. V lost 1 base and J 6 bases, leaving 4 bases between the germline ends. Looked up from germline, CDR1 is SGHDT and CDR2 is YYEEEE. This CDR3 is 11 amino acids long. CDR3 coding DNA: TGTGCCAGCAGCTTGTTCGATGGCTACACCTTC. This encodes CASSLFDGYTF. Full variable domain (rest looked up from reference TRBV5-6 and TRBJ1-2): DAGVTQSPTHLIKTRGQQVTLRCSPKSGHDTVSWYQQALGQGPQFIFQYYEEEERQRGNFPDRFSGHQFPNYSSELNVNALLLGDSALYLCASSLFDGYTFGSGTRLTVV.

The chain links TRBV6-1 to TRBJ1-5; 7 bases are shared with TRBD1. Germline CDR1 MNHNS, CDR2 SASEGT. This CDR3 has 17 amino acids. Unmatched junction bases numbered 8, after V lost 2 bases and J lost 1 base. DNA for the CDR3: TGTGCCAGCAGTGAACTCAGTGGGACAGTAAGCAATCAGCCCCAGCATTTT. Translation: CASSELSGTVSNQPQHF.

This clone was recorded once. The V gene is TRBV7-9, the J gene TRBJ1-2; D not resolved. Trimming stripped 4 bases from V and 3 bases from J, with 15 bases between. CDR1 is SEHNR, CDR2 FQNEAQ, per germline (reference sequence). This CDR3 is 15 amino acids long. This chain's CDR3 is CASSSTPGSYYGYTF. The CDR3 coding sequence is TGTGCCAGCAGCTCCACCCCAGGAAGCTACTATGGCTACACCTTC.

The table lists this clone with a few counts. The gene calls are TRBV4-1 and TRBJ2-1; D perhaps matches TRBD2 (6 bases). V shed 0 bases and J shed 8 bases, with 11 bases lying between them. Germline lookup yields CDR1 MGHRA and CDR2 YSYEKL. The CDR3 runs 14 residues. The CDR3 nucleotides are TGCGCCAGCAGCCAAGATCCCAGGGAGGATGAGCAGTTCTTC. Protein sequence: CASSQDPREDEQFF.

J is TRBJ2-5 and V is TRBV9; D might be TRBD2 (7 bases). Trimming left V 3 bases short and J 4 bases short, with 16 bases between. The CDR3 sequence is 15 residues long. From germline, CDR1 is SGDLS and CDR2 YYNGEE. This chain's CDR3 is CASSAGGGVRETQYF. The CDR3 DNA reads TGTGCCAGCAGCGCGGGGGGCGGGGTGCGAGAGACCCAGTACTTC.

This clone was seen more than once but under ten times. The CDR3 DNA reads TGTGCCAGCAGCCAACTAAGGGGGGGCGAGCAGTACTTC. Residues: CASSQLRGGEQYF. The chain carries TRBV4-2 and TRBJ2-7; the D gene is possibly TRBD2 (7 bases). This CDR3 region has 13 residues. Germline-derived CDR1 and CDR2 are LGHNA and YNFKEQ. V shed 2 bases and J shed 6 bases, with 11 bases lying between them.

The gene calls are TRBV7-9 and TRBJ2-6, with no clear D. Germline V gene sequence: CDR1 SEHNR, CDR2 FQNEAQ (reference sequence). The V gene lost 5 bases and the J gene lost 4 bases, with 21 bases spanning the gap. This CDR3 has 18 amino acids. The CDR3 sequence is CASSPVSLNHLGANVLTF. Written as DNA, the CDR3 is TGTGCCAGCAGCCCGGTCTCCCTTAACCATCTAGGGGCCAACGTCCTGACTTTC. Full variable domain (rest looked up from reference TRBV7-9 and TRBJ2-6): DTGVSQNPRHKITKRGQNVTFRCDPISEHNRLYWYRQTLGQGPEFLTYFQNEAQLEKSRLLSDRFSAERPKGSFSTLEIQRTEQGDSAMYLCASSPVSLNHLGANVLTFGAGSRLTVL.

J is TRBJ1-5 and V is TRBV6-1; possible D gene TRBD1, 6 bases. The V gene lost 1 base and the J gene lost 7 bases, with 17 bases spanning the gap. This CDR3 spans 16 amino acids. The germline V gene has CDR1 MNHNS and CDR2 SASEGT. For the CDR3, the DNA is TGTGCCAGCAGTGAAGTTTTAAAACAGGGTCACCAGCCCCAGCATTTT. This codes for CASSEVLKQGHQPQHF.

This clone has just one count. This chain uses TRBV13 with TRBJ2-7; TRBD1 matches 7 bases. This CDR3 comprises 14 residues. The ends lost 3 bases at V and 1 base at J; junction bases unmatched: 3. Germline CDR1 PRHDT, CDR2 FYEKMQ (reference sequence). CDR3 sequence reads: CASSLGRGSYEQYF. CDR3 in DNA: TGTGCCAGCAGCTTGGGCAGGGGGTCCTACGAGCAGTACTTC.

The chain has TRBV9 and TRBJ2-1; TRBD1 is a possible D gene (5 bases). In germline, CDR1 is SGDLS, CDR2 YYNGEE. Trimming took 0 bases from V and 0 from J, leaving 10 bases between them. The CDR3 is 16 residues long. This CDR3 is CASSVGRGSSYNEQFF. CDR3 DNA sequence: TGTGCCAGCAGCGTAGGTAGGGGCAGCTCCTACAATGAGCAGTTCTTC.

This clone occurred a few times. This rearrangement joins TRBV7-9 to TRBJ2-3; weak D call: TRBD2 (6 bases). There are 16 residues in the CDR3. Between the trimmed V and J ends, which lost 1 base and 0 bases, there was a span of 11 bases. The V gene's germline CDR1 is SEHNR and CDR2 FQNEAQ (reference sequence). CDR3: CASSLDERVSTDTQYF. The DNA of the CDR3 is TGTGCCAGCAGCTTAGATGAGCGGGTTAGCACAGATACGCAGTATTTT.

A single count supports this clone. This rearrangement joins TRBV29-1 to TRBJ2-2; D is uncertain. V lost 7 bases to trimming and J lost 6 bases, with 18 bases between them. From germline, CDR1 is SQVTM and CDR2 ANQGSEA. CDR3 length: 14 residues. In DNA form, the CDR3 reads TGCAGCGCCGCAGGTTTAGGCCTTTCCGGGGAGCTGTTTTTT. Its translation is CSAAGLGLSGELFF.

The table lists this clone with a count of one. J is TRBJ2-1 and V is TRBV20-1, with 7 bases matching TRBD2. Germline lookup yields CDR1 DFQATT and CDR2 SNEGSKA (reference sequence). The CDR3 is made up of 10 amino acids. The V segment lost 4 bases and the J segment 9 bases; nucleotides outside the gene matches: 0. Here the CDR3 reads CSATGGEQFF. The CDR3 coding sequence is TGCAGTGCTACGGGGGGTGAGCAGTTCTTC.

The genes are TRBV9 and TRBJ2-1; 9 positions match TRBD2. CDR1 and CDR2 from the germline V gene are SGDLS and YYNGEE. This CDR3 spans 18 amino acids. The trim removed 0 bases at V and 0 bases at J, leaving 7 bases unmatched. This chain's CDR3 is CASSVEVAGGNSYNEQFF. The CDR3 DNA follows: TGTGCCAGCAGCGTAGAGGTGGCGGGGGGGAACTCCTACAATGAGCAGTTCTTC.